Listed below are T cell receptor beta chains from one sample, sequenced in a study of OX40 agonist ivuxolimab in advanced cancers. Clones were read by immunoSEQ multiplex PCR, and TCRdb kept only the in-frame ones, dropping some. In the table there are about 120,000 clones, about 92% of which are singletons. The material was CD4+ or CD8+ T cells sorted from blood, obtained in a trial of the OX40 agonist ivuxolimab. The receptor source for this set is an adult with an advanced solid tumor such as melanoma, head and neck, liver or kidney cancer. CDR3s include the opening cysteine and the closing phenylalanine or tryptophan. Fields, in order: J gene, clone size, V gene, D gene, CDR3 protein, CDR3 DNA. D genes are given only for firm matches. The size of a clone is reported for some rows only, either as once, few or many, or as a class for expanded clones.

>TRBJ1-1|-|TRBV7-9|-
CASSIGGDTEAFF
TGTGCCAGCAGCATCGGGGGGGACACTGAAGCTTTCTTT
>TRBJ2-1|few|TRBV7-9|-
CASSGDGLLGTNSYNEQFF
TGTGCCAGCAGCGGGGACGGCCTACTAGGAACAAACTCCTACAATGAGCAGTTCTTC
>TRBJ2-3|-|TRBV18|TRBD1
CASSWVGTEVTDTQYF
TGTGCCAGCTCATGGGTCGGGACAGAGGTTACAGATACGCAGTATTTT
>TRBJ2-7|-|TRBV21-1|-
CASSDGAGAAYEQYF
TGTGCCAGCAGCGATGGTGCAGGGGCCGCCTACGAGCAGTACTTC
>TRBJ2-5|-|TRBV19|-
CASSISRRETQYF
TGTGCCAGTAGTATATCCCGGCGAGAGACCCAGTACTTC
>TRBJ2-5|-|TRBV5-4|-
CASSLTGTNQETQYF
TGTGCCAGCAGCTTGACCGGGACAAACCAAGAGACCCAGTACTTC
>TRBJ2-3|once|TRBV15|-
CATSRATGLTDTQYF
TGTGCCACCAGCAGAGCCACAGGGCTCACAGATACGCAGTATTTT
>TRBJ1-1|-|TRBV18|-
CASSPQTSNTEAFF
TGTGCCAGCTCACCACAAACTTCGAACACTGAAGCTTTCTTT
>TRBJ1-1|-|TRBV7-3|TRBD1
CASSLKGGAYPTEAFF
TGTGCCAGCAGCTTAAAAGGGGGCGCTTACCCCACTGAAGCTTTCTTT
>TRBJ2-7|-|TRBV20-1|-
CSAQIYGEQYF
TGCAGTGCTCAGATATACGGCGAGCAGTACTTC
>TRBJ2-7|once|TRBV6-5|TRBD2
CASTREAGEGYEQYF
TGTGCCAGCACCCGGGAGGCGGGAGAGGGCTACGAGCAGTACTTC
>TRBJ1-5|-|TRBV4-1|-
CASSQERAGFIAQPQHF
TGCGCCAGCAGCCAAGAAAGGGCCGGGTTTATCGCTCAGCCCCAGCATTTT
>TRBJ2-3|-|TRBV19|-
CASSLNGATDTQYF
TGTGCCAGTAGCCTAAACGGAGCGACAGATACGCAGTATTTT